This T cell receptor (beta chain) was documented in a study of blood T cells in healthy people across ages. Findings and limits, study-wide: Diversity of TCR beta per million T cells declined in a roughly linear way with age.

Combining a sample-barcoded 5' primer with a J-beta primer mix, a second PCR ran for roughly 6 to 11 cycles. Each of the cDNA molecules was tagged by a template-switch adaptor with 12 random nucleotides. TCRdb redid the calling of the 5' RACE reads with MiXCR, one entry per CDR3 protein. This sample has around 990,000 distinct CDR3 sequences, with around two fifths found just once. In terms of origin and age, donors were healthy Caucasian individuals from Russia aged about 6 to 100. RNA extraction gave at least 5 micrograms of total RNA per sample. CDR3 length: 16 residues. Germline CDR1 is DFQATT and CDR2 is SNEGSKA (reference sequence). To note about this clonotype: The target antigen is unknown. One end of the junction does not line up with germline, which may come from a read error.

The chain joins TRBV20-1 to TRBJ1-6; 9 bases fit TRBD1. The sequence was collected from a man between 18 and 29 years old in good health. The sequencing input was blood. The CDR3 nucleotides are TGCAGTGCTAGAAAGACAGGGGGAAACTATAAGTCACCCCTCCACTTT. Amino acids: CSARKTGGNYKSPLHF.